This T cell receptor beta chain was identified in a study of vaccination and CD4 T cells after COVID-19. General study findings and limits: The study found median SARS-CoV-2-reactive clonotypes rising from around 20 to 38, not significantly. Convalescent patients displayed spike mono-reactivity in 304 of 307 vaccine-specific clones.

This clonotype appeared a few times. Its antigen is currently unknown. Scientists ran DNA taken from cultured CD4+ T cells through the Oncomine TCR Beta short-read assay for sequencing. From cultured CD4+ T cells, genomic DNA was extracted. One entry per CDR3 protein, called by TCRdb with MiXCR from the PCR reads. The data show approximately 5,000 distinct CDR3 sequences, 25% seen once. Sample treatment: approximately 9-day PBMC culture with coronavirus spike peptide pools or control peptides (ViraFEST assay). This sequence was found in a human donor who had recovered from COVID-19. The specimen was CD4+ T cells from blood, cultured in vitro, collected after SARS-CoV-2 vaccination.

CDR3: CASRSGGLRETQYF. The CDR3 DNA is TGTGCCAGTAGGAGCGGGGGGCTCAGGGAGACCCAGTACTTC. The chain couples TRBV19 to TRBJ2-5; 9 bases agree with TRBD2. This CDR3 has 14 residues. V lost 6 bases to trimming and J lost 5 bases; unmatched junction nucleotides: 7. CDR1 is LNHDA, CDR2 SQIVND, per germline (reference sequence).